This T cell receptor (beta chain) comes out of a study of CD8+ T cells in alopecia areata (dated by TCRdb to 2017 to 2018). Some background on the complete study: The treated patients took part in an open-label pilot trial in which moderate-to-severe alopecia areata was treated with oral tofacitinib at 5 to 10 mg twice daily. Tofacitinib was given for 6 to 18 months, followed by 6 months of follow-up off drug to assess delayed response and recurrence. In treated patients, disease severity was measured using the SALT score, which gives the percentage of scalp surface area affected. To study T cell clonal expansion in alopecia areata, the researchers applied high-throughput TCRbeta sequencing to both the C3H/HeJ mouse model and human patients. In humans, TCRbeta sequencing was performed on scalp tissue and on sorted CD4+ and CD8+ peripheral blood T cells from healthy controls and from patients with patchy or totalis/universalis alopecia areata. Biopsies were taken from tofacitinib-treated patients at baseline and again at 4 and 24 weeks into treatment, and several of those patients also had a later scalp biopsy. Clonality in the scalp was compared among normal scalp (n=4), patchy alopecia areata scalp (n=8), and alopecia totalis/universalis scalp (n=8). The RNA source kit depended on sample type: the PAXgene miRNA kit for fixed scalp, the miRNeasy kit for PBMCs, and the RNeasy kit for mouse skin. Amplification of TCRbeta CDR3 regions was done by immunoSEQ multiplex PCR using 35 Vbeta forward primers and 13 Jbeta reverse primers.

The label giving this sample's treatment or condition can be read as: oral pan-JAK inhibitor, 5-10 mg twice daily. Peripheral blood and lesional scalp punch biopsies were obtained from patients with alopecia areata. PBMCs were isolated by density centrifugation and stained for CD3, CD4 and CD8, and CD4+ and CD8+ T cells were sorted on a FACSAria. Receptors were amplified or captured by the immunoSEQ multiplex PCR assay. To provide template for TCR sequencing, every sample had RNA extracted and reverse transcribed into cDNA. First-strand cDNA was synthesized using SuperScript III with a 2:1 mix of oligo-dT and random hexamers. A synthetic immune receptor repertoire was used to measure amplification bias, and any remaining bias was corrected computationally. The published analysis was carried out like this. Raw reads were preprocessed to remove errors, and CDR3 was defined by IMGT conventions from the conserved cysteine to phenylalanine. Clonality was calculated as 1 minus Shannon entropy normalized by log2 of the number of productive unique TCRs. Scalp TCRbeta sequences were cross-referenced with sorted blood CD4 and CD8 repertoires so that the CD4 or CD8 identity of scalp clones could be inferred. Held by TCRdb, this immuneACCESS table contains in-frame sequences only and omits some clones. Under half of the omission traces to an unresolved V gene where checked; the cause of the rest is unknown. V and J calls and clone size are copied from that table; D and trimming were computed from the DNA. In all, the sample holds about 210,000 clones, and 40% to 45% of those were seen once. Clones ranked in the top ten supply around 2.8% of the sample.

Based on the germline V gene, the CDR1 and CDR2 sequences are ENHRY and SYGVKD. V drops 5 bases and J drops 7 bases, leaving 8 bases in between. From its cysteine to its phenylalanine, the CDR3 spans 12 amino acids. Only the CDR3 part of the read is kept: 36 bases, read in frame from the first base. Remarks on this clone: Its cognate antigen has yet to be identified. Per-nucleotide qualities are absent, and no much larger clonotype sits a single base away.

What the authors observed across the whole study: Unlike mouse skin, where gammadelta T cells dominate, normal human skin contains resident alphabeta T cells that get sequenced too, which complicates analysis of the scalp TCR repertoire. Lesional scalp, especially in alopecia totalis/universalis, showed higher clonality and more expanded CD8+ clones than normal scalp, suggesting antigenic drive. Tofacitinib significantly lowered scalp clonality and the number of expanded CD8+ clones among the top 100 scalp clones. Many expanded lesional clones were found to persist in scalp and blood during tofacitinib treatment, and relapse after treatment cessation may be partly explained by this persistence. TCR sequences shared between patients were less clear than in mice, possibly partly because of HLA diversity in the patient population. Because the treated cohort was small and had just a single nonresponder, larger studies are needed to establish links between baseline CD8+ expansion and response.

This sequence originates from a human donor with alopecia areata. Sequencing used CD4+ T cells sorted from blood, obtained at roughly week 36, from a patient treated with tofacitinib. The chain joins TRBV10-3 to TRBJ2-2; no D segment can be confidently identified. CDR3 region: CAISQDGGELFF. The DNA is TGTGCCATCAGTCAAGACGGCGGGGAGCTGTTTTTT.